This TCR beta chain was recovered during a study of blood T cells in healthy people across ages. Overall study results and limits: Among T cells, TCR beta diversity per million cells dropped roughly linearly as age rose.

A J-beta primer mix and a sample-barcoded 5' primer were used in a second PCR of about 6 to 12 cycles. TCRdb itself ran the 5' RACE reads through MiXCR, one entry per CDR3 protein. The table lists about 1.7 million distinct CDR3 sequences, about 30% of them singletons, with roughly 8.2% in the top ten. This clonotype was seen ten or more times. Antigen specificity is unknown. Samples had at least 6 million PBMCs isolated from them. Each sample yielded at least 5 micrograms of PBMC total RNA. This CDR3 has 15 amino acids. V was trimmed by 3 bases and J by 7 bases, leaving 19 bases between them. Germline loops: CDR1 ENHRY, CDR2 SYGVKD.

This TCR was recovered from a young woman in good health. The chain carries TRBV10-3 and TRBJ2-7, with D maybe TRBD2 (5 bases). Source material: blood. The CDR3 sequence is CAISEAAIEVGEQYF. CDR3 DNA sequence: TGTGCCATCAGTGAAGCGGCAATCGAGGTGGGGGAGCAGTACTTC.